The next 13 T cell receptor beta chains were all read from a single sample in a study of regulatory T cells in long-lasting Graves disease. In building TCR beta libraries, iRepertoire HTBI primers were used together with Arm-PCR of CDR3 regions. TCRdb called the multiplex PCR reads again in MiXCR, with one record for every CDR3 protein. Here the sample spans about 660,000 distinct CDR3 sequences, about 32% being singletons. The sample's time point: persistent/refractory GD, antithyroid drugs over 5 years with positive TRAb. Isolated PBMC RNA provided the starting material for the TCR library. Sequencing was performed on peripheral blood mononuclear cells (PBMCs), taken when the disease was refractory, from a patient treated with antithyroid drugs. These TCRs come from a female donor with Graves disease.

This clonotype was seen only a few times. The CDR3 spells CASSSRTARGLAVVDTQYF. The CDR3 nucleotides are TGTGCCAGCAGCTCCAGAACGGCGCGTGGACTAGCGGTAGTAGATACGCAGTATTTT. The rearrangement links TRBV11-2 to TRBJ2-3; TRBD2 matches 10 bases. This CDR3 comprises 19 residues. V was clipped by 4 bases and J by 5 bases; unmatched bases: 18. Per the germline V gene, CDR1 is SGHAT and CDR2 is FQNNGV.

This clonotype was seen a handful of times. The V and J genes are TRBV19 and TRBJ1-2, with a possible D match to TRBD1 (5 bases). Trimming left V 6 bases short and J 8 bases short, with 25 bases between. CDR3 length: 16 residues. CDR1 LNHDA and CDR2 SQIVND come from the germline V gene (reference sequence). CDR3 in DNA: TGTGCCAGTAGCCTCCTACTTTCCGGGGCCGCCGGCGGCTACACCTTC. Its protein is CASSLLLSGAAGGYTF. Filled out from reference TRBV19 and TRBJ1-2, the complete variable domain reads DGGITQSPKYLFRKEGQNVTLSCEQNLNHDAMYWYRQDPGQGLRLIYYSQIVNDFQKGDIAEGYSVSREKKESFPLTVTSAQKNPTAFYLCASSLLLSGAAGGYTFGSGTRLTVV.

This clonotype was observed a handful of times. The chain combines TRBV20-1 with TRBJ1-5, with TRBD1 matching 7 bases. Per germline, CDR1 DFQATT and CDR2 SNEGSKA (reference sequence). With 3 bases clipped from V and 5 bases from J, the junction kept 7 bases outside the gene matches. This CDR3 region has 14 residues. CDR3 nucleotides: TGCAGTGCTAGTTTAGGAGGGGGCGATCAGCCCCAGCATTTT. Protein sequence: CSASLGGGDQPQHF.

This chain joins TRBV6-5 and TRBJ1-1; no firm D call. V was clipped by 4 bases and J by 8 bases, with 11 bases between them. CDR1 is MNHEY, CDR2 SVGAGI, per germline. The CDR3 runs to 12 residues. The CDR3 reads CASSSERHEAFF. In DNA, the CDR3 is TGTGCCAGCAGTTCCGAAAGACACGAAGCTTTCTTT.

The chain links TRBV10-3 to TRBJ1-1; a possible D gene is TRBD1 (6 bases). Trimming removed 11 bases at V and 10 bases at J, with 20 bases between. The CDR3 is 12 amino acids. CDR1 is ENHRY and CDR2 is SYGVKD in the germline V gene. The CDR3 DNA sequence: TGTGCCTCCACACAGGGAGAAGCGCCAGCTTTCTTT. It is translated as CASTQGEAPAFF.

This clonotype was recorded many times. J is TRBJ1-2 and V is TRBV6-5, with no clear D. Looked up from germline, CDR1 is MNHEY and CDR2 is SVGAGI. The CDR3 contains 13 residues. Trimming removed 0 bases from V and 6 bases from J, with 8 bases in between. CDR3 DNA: TGTGCCAGCAGTTACTCGGGCCACGATGGCTACACCTTC. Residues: CASSYSGHDGYTF.

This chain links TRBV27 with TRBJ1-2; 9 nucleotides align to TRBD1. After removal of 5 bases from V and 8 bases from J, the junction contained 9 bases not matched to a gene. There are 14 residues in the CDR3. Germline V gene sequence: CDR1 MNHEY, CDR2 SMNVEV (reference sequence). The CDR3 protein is CASSPRDRVIGYTF. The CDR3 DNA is TGTGCCAGCAGTCCCCGGGACAGGGTGATCGGCTACACCTTC.

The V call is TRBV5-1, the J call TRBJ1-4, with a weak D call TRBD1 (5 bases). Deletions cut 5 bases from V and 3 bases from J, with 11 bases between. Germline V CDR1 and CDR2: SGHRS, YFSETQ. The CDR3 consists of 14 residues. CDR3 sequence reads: CASSNRSSNEKLFF. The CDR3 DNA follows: TGCGCCAGCAGTAACAGGAGTTCTAATGAAAAACTGTTTTTT.

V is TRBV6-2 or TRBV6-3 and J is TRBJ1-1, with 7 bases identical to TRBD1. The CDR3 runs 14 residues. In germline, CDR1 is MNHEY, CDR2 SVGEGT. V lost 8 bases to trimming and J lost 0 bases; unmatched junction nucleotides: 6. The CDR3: CASGQAIMNTEAFF. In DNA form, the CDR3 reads TGTGCCAGCGGACAGGCGATAATGAACACTGAAGCTTTCTTT.

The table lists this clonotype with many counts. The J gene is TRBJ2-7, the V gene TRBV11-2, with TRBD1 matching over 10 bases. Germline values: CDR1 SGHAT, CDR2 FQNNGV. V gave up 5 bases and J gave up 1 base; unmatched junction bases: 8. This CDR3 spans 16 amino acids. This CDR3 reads CASSPPRTGGSYEQYF. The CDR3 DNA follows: TGTGCCAGCAGCCCCCCCAGGACAGGGGGATCCTACGAGCAGTACTTC.

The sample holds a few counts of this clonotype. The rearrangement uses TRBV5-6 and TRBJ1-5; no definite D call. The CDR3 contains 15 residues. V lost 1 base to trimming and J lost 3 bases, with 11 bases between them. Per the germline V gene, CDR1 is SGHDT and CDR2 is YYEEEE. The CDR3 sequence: CASSLYQQYNQPQHF. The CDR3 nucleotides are TGTGCCAGCAGCTTGTATCAGCAATACAATCAGCCCCAGCATTTT.

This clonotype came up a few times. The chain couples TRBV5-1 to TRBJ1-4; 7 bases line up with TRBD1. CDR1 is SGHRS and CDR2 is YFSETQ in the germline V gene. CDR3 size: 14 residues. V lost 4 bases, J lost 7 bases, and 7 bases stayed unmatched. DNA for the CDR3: TGCGCCAGCAGCCTGGACAGGAGGCGTGAAAAACTGTTTTTT. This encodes CASSLDRRREKLFF.

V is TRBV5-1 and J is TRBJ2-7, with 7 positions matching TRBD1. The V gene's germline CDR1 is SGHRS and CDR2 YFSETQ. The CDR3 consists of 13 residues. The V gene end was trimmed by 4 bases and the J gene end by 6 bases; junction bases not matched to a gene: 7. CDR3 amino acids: CASSLDRVAEQYF. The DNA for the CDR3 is TGCGCCAGCAGCCTCGACAGGGTAGCCGAGCAGTACTTC.